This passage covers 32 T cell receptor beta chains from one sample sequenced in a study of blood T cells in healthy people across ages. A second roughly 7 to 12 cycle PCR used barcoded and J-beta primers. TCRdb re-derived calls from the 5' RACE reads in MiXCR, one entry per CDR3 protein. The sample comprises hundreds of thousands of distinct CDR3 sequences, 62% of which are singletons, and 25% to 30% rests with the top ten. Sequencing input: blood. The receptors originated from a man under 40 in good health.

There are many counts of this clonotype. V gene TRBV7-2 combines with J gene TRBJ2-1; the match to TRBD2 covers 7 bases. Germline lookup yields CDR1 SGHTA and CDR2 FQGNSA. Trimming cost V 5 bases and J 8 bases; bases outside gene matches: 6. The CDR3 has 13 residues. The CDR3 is CASSVGTIDEQFF. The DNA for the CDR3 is TGTGCCAGCAGCGTGGGGACTATCGATGAGCAGTTCTTC.

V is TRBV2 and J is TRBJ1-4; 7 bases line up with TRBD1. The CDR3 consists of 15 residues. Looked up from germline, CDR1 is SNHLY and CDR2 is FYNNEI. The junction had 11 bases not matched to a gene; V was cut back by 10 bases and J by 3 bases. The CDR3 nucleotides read TGTGCCACGACACAGGGGACCTTCCCTAATGAAAAACTGTTTTTT. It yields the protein CATTQGTFPNEKLFF.

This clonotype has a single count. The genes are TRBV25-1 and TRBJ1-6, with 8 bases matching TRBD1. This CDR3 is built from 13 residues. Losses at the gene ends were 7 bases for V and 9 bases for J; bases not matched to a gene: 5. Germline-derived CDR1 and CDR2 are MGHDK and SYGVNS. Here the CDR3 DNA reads TGTGCCAGCACGGACAGGGCTGGTTCACCCCTCCACTTT. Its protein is CASTDRAGSPLHF. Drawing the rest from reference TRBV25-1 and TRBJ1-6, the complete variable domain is EADIYQTPRYLVIGTGKKITLECSQTMGHDKMYWYQQDPGMELHLIHYSYGVNSTEKGDLSSESTVSRIRTEHFPLTLESARPSHTSQYLCASTDRAGSPLHFGNGTRLTVT.

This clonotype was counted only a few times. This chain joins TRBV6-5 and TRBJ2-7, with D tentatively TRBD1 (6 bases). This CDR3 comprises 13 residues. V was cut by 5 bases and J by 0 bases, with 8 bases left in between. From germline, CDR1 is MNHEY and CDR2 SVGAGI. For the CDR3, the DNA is TGTGCCAGCAGTGGACAGAACTCCTACGAGCAGTACTTC. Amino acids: CASSGQNSYEQYF.

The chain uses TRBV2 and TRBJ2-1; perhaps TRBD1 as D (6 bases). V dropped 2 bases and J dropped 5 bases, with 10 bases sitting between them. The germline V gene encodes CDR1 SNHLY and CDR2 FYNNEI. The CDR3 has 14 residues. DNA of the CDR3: TGTGCCAGCAGTGAACTGGGGGCTGACAATGAGCAGTTCTTC. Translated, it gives CASSELGADNEQFF.

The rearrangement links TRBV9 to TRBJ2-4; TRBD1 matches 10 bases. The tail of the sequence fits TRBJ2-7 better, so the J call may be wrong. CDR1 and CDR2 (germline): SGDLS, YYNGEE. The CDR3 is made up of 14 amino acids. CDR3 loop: CASSAPTGGHEQYF. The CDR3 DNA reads TGTGCCAGCAGCGCCCCGACAGGGGGCCACGAGCAGTACTTC.

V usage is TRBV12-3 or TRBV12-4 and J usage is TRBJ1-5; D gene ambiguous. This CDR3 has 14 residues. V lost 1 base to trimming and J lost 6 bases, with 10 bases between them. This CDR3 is CASSLGDITQPQHF. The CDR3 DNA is TGTGCCAGCAGTTTAGGAGACATAACTCAGCCCCAGCATTTT.

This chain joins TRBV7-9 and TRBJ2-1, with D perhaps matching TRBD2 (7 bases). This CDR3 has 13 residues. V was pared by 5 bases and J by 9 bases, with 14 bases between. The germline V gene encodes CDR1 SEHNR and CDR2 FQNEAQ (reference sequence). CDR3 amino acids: CASSRGGGGEQFF. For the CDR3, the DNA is TGTGCCAGCAGCCGAGGGGGGGGAGGTGAGCAGTTCTTC.

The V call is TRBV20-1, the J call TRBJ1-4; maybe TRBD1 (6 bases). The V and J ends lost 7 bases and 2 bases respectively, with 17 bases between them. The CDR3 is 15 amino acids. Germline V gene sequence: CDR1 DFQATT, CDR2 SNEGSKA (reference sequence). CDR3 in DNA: TGCAGTGTTGGGGGGGCGGTGACGACTAATGAAAAACTGTTTTTT. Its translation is CSVGGAVTTNEKLFF.

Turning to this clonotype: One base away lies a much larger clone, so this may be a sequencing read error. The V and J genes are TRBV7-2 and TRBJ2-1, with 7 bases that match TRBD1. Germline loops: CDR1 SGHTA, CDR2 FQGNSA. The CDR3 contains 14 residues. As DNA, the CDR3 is TGTGCCGGCAGCTTAGCGACAGGGTTTCGTGAGCAGTTCTTC. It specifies CAGSLATGFREQFF.

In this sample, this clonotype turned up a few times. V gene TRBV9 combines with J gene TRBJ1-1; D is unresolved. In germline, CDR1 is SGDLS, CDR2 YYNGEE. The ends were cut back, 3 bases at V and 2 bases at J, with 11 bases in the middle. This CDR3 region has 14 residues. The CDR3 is CASSADSGNTEAFF. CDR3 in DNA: TGTGCCAGCAGCGCTGACTCAGGAAACACTGAAGCTTTCTTT.

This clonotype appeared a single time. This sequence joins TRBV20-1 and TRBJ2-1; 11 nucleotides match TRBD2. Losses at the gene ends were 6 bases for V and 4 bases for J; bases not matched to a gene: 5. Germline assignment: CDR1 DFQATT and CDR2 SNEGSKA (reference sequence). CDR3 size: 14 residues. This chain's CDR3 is CSAPPSGGYNEQFF. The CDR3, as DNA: TGCAGTGCGCCTCCTAGCGGGGGGTACAATGAGCAGTTCTTC.

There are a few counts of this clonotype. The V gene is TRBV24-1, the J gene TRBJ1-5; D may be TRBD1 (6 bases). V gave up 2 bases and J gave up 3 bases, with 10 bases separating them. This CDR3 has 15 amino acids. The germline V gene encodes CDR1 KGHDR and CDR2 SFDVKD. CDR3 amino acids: CATSDWAGDNQPQHF. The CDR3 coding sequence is TGTGCCACCAGTGATTGGGCAGGGGACAATCAGCCCCAGCATTTT.

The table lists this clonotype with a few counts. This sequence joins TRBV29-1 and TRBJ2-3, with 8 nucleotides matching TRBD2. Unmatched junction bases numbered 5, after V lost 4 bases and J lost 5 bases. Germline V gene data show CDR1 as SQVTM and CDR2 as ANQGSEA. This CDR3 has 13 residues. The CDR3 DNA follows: TGCAGCGTTGCGGGGGGGCGAGTAGATACGCAGTATTTT. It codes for CSVAGGRVDTQYF.

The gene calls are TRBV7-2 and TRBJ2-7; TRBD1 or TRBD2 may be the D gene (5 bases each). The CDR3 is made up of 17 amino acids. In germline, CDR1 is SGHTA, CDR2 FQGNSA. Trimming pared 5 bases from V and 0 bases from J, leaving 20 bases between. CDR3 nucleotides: TGTGCCAGCAGCCACGGGACGGGACCCCTTGGCTCCTACGAGCAGTACTTC. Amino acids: CASSHGTGPLGSYEQYF.

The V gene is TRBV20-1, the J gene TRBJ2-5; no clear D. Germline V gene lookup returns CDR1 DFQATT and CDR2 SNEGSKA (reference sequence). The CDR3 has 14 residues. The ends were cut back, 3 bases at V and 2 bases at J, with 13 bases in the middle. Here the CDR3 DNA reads TGCAGTGCTAGTGACCCAGTGGGGCAAGAGACCCAGTACTTC. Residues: CSASDPVGQETQYF.

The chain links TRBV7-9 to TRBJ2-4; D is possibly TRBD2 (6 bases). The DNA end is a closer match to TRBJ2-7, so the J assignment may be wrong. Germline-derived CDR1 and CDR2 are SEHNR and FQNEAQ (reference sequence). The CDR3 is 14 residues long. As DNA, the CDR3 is TGTGCCAGCACCCCTCCGACTAGACACTACGAGCAGTACTTC. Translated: CASTPPTRHYEQYF.

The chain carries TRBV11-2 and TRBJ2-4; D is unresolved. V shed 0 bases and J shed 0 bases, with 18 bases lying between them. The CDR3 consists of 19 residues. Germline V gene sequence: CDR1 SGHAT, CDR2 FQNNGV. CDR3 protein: CASSLDFPDLLLAKNIQYF. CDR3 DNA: TGTGCCAGCAGCTTAGACTTCCCAGACCTCCTTCTAGCCAAAAACATTCAGTACTTC.

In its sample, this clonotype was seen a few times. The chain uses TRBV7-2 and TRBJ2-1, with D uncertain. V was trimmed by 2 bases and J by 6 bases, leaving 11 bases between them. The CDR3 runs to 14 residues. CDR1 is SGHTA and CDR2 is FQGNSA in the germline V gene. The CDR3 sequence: CASSLWGLSNEQFF. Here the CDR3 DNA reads TGTGCCAGCAGCTTATGGGGTCTCAGCAATGAGCAGTTCTTC.

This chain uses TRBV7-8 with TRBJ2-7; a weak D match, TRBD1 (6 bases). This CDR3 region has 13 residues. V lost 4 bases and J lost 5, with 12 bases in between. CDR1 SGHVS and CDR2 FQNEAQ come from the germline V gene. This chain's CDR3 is CASSSDRKNEQYF. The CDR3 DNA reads TGTGCCAGCAGCTCGGACAGAAAGAACGAGCAGTACTTC. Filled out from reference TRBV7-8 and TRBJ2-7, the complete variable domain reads GAGVSQSPRYKVAKRGQDVALRCDPISGHVSLFWYQQALGQGPEFLTYFQNEAQLDKSGLPSDRFFAERPEGSVSTLKIQRTQQEDSAVYLCASSSDRKNEQYFGPGTRLTVT.

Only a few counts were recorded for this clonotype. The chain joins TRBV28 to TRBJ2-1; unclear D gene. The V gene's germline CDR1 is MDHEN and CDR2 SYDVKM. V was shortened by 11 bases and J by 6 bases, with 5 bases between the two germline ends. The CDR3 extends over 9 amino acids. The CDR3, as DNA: TGTGCCGCCGGCAATGAGCAGTTCTTC. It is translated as CAAGNEQFF.

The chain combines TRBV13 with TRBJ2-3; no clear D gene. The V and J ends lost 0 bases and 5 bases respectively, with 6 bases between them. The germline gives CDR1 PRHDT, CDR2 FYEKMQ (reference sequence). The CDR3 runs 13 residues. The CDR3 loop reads CASSLGHLDTQYF. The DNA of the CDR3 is TGTGCCAGCAGCTTAGGCCACTTAGATACGCAGTATTTT. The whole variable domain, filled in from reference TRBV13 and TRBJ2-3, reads AAGVIQSPRHLIKEKRETATLKCYPIPRHDTVYWYQQGPGQDPQFLISFYEKMQSDKGSIPDRFSAQQFSDYHSELNMSSLELGDSALYFCASSLGHLDTQYFGPGTRLTVL.

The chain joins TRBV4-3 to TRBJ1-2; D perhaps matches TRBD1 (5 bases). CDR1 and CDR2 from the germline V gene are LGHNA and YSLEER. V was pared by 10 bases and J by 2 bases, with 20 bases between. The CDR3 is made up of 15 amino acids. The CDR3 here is CAIAIAMWGNYGYTF. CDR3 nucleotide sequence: TGCGCCATCGCGATCGCTATGTGGGGCAACTATGGCTACACCTTC.

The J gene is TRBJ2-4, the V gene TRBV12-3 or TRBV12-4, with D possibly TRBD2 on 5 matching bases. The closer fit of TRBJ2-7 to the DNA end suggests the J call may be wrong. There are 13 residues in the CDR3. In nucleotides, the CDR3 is TGTGCCAGCAGTTTGAGGGTTACCTACGAGCAGTACTTC. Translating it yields CASSLRVTYEQYF.

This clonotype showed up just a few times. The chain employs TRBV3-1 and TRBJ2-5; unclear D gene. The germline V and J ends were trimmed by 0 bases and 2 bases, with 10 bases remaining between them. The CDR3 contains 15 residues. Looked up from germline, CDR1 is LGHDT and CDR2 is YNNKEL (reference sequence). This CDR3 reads CASSQEEISQETQYF. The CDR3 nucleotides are TGTGCCAGCAGCCAAGAAGAGATCTCTCAAGAGACCCAGTACTTC.

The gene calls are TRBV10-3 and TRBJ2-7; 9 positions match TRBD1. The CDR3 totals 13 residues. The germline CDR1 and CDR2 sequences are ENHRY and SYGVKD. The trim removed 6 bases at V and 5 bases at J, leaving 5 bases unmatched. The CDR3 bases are TGTGCCATCAGCCGGGACAGGGTCAACGAGCAGTACTTC. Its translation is CAISRDRVNEQYF.

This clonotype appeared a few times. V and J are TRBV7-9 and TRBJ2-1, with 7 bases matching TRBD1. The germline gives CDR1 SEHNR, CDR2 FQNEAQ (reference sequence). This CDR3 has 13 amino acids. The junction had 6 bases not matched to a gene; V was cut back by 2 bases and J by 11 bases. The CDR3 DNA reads TGTGCCAGCAGCTTACCTGGGACAGCGCAGCAGTTCTTC. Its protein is CASSLPGTAQQFF.

CDR3 region: CSVSSLAGVTYNEQFF. CDR3 in DNA: TGCAGCGTGAGCTCGCTAGCGGGGGTCACCTACAATGAGCAGTTCTTC. V gene TRBV29-1 combines with J gene TRBJ2-1, with 10 positions matching TRBD2. The CDR3 length is 16 residues. J lost 2 bases, V lost 6 bases, and 10 bases had no gene match. Germline lookup yields CDR1 SQVTM and CDR2 ANQGSEA.

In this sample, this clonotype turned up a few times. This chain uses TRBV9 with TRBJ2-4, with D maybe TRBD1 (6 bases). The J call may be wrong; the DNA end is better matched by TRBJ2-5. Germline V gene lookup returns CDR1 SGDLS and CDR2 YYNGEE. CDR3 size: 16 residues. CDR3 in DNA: TGTGCCAGCAGCGTAGGCTACCCGACAGGACCAGAGACCCAGTACTTC. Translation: CASSVGYPTGPETQYF.

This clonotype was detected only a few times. The DNA for the CDR3 is TGTGCCAGCAGCCTCTTGGAGGTTAGTCCCTATGGCTACACCTTC. It is translated as CASSLLEVSPYGYTF. V gene TRBV9 combines with J gene TRBJ1-2; D unclear. Germline loops: CDR1 SGDLS, CDR2 YYNGEE. With 4 bases removed from V and 4 bases from J, the gap between germline ends came to 17 bases. This CDR3 comprises 15 residues.

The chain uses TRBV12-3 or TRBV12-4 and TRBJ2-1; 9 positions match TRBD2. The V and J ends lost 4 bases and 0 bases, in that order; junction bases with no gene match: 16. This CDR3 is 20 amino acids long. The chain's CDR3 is CASSSPSGAVILSSYNEQFF. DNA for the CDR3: TGTGCCAGCAGTTCCCCTAGCGGGGCCGTTATTCTCAGCTCCTACAATGAGCAGTTCTTC.

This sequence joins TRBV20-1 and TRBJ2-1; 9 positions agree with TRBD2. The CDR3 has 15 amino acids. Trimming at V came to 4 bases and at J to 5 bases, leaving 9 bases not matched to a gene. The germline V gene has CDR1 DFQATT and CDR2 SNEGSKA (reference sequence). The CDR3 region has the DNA TGCAGTGCTACACCCCCGGGACTAGCTAACAATGAGCAGTTCTTC. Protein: CSATPPGLANNEQFF.